A selection of T cell receptor beta chains follows, all from one sample in a study of T-cell reconstitution after alpha-beta-depleted transplantation in children. From the PCR reads, TCRdb called clonotypes with MiXCR, one entry per CDR3 protein. This sample has hundreds of thousands of distinct CDR3 sequences; approximately 16% occur once, and the top ten carry 0.9% to 1.2%. Sequenced here: PBMCs from the stem cell graft donor, sampled from the stem cell graft. These receptors originate from a human donor who donated a stem cell graft to a child with acute myeloid leukemia. Each CDR3 is given with its conserved first and last residue. D genes are given only for firm matches. Clone size is shown for a subset of rows, as once, few, many or a class of expanded clone.

d_call: TRBD1
clone_size: many
v_call: TRBV5-4
j_call: TRBJ1-3
cdr3_aa: CASSTGTAGNTIYF
cdr3_nt: TGTGCCAGCAGCACCGGGACAGCTGGAAACACCATATATTTT

d_call: -
clone_size: many
v_call: TRBV29-1
j_call: TRBJ1-1
cdr3_aa: CSVEEAVGETEAFF
cdr3_nt: TGCAGCGTTGAAGAAGCAGTAGGAGAAACTGAAGCTTTCTTT

d_call: TRBD1
clone_size: many
v_call: TRBV7-9
j_call: TRBJ1-1
cdr3_aa: CASSLGQLRTEAFF
cdr3_nt: TGTGCCAGCAGTCTGGGACAGCTAAGGACTGAAGCTTTCTTT

d_call: -
clone_size: many
v_call: TRBV20-1
j_call: TRBJ2-2
cdr3_aa: CSASEAGRTNTGELFF
cdr3_nt: TGCAGTGCCTCCGAGGCGGGACGGACGAACACCGGGGAGCTGTTTTTT

d_call: -
clone_size: many
v_call: TRBV20-1
j_call: TRBJ2-2
cdr3_aa: CSARGPYTGELFF
cdr3_nt: TGCAGTGCTAGAGGTCCTTATACCGGGGAGCTGTTTTTT

d_call: -
clone_size: many
v_call: TRBV5-1
j_call: TRBJ2-1
cdr3_aa: CATSLEGASNEQFF
cdr3_nt: TGCGCCACTTCATTGGAGGGGGCGTCGAATGAGCAGTTCTTC

d_call: -
clone_size: many
v_call: TRBV20-1
j_call: TRBJ2-1
cdr3_aa: CSAREIKKDFSYNEQFF
cdr3_nt: TGCAGTGCTAGAGAGATAAAGAAGGACTTCTCCTACAATGAGCAGTTCTTC

d_call: -
clone_size: few
v_call: TRBV20-1
j_call: TRBJ2-1
cdr3_aa: CSARGEGGRSEQFF
cdr3_nt: TGCAGTGCTAGAGGGGAGGGGGGGCGCTCCGAGCAGTTCTTC

d_call: TRBD1
clone_size: many
v_call: TRBV20-1
j_call: TRBJ1-4
cdr3_aa: CSARGTRDRVREKLFF
cdr3_nt: TGCAGTGCTAGAGGGACCCGGGACAGGGTCAGAGAAAAACTGTTTTTT

d_call: -
clone_size: many
v_call: TRBV29-1
j_call: TRBJ1-1
cdr3_aa: CSATTGMNTEAFF
cdr3_nt: TGCAGCGCCACGACAGGTATGAACACTGAAGCTTTCTTT

d_call: -
clone_size: few
v_call: TRBV4-3
j_call: TRBJ2-7
cdr3_aa: CASSQDLGAGKYEQYF
cdr3_nt: TGCGCCAGCAGCCAAGATCTGGGCGCAGGGAAGTACGAGCAGTACTTC

d_call: -
clone_size: -
v_call: TRBV20-1
j_call: TRBJ2-1
cdr3_aa: CCARDSRAENYNEQFF
cdr3_nt: TGCTGCGCTAGAGACAGTAGGGCTGAGAATTACAATGAGCAGTTCTTC

d_call: -
clone_size: many
v_call: TRBV29-1
j_call: TRBJ1-1
cdr3_aa: CSVDVAMNTEAFF
cdr3_nt: TGCAGCGTTGATGTAGCTATGAACACTGAAGCTTTCTTT

d_call: TRBD2
clone_size: -
v_call: TRBV2
j_call: TRBJ2-7
cdr3_aa: CASSGWREGSGGPSEQYF
cdr3_nt: TGTGCCAGCAGTGGATGGAGAGAGGGAAGCGGGGGCCCCTCCGAGCAGTACTTC

d_call: -
clone_size: many
v_call: TRBV20-1
j_call: TRBJ1-2
cdr3_aa: CSARDIRRTSRGYTF
cdr3_nt: TGCAGTGCTAGAGATATCCGACGGACGTCTCGTGGCTACACCTTC

d_call: TRBD1
clone_size: few
v_call: TRBV29-1
j_call: TRBJ2-3
cdr3_aa: CSVYKGTGGRDTQYF
cdr3_nt: TGCAGCGTTTATAAAGGGACAGGGGGAAGAGATACGCAGTATTTT

d_call: -
clone_size: -
v_call: TRBV27
j_call: TRBJ1-5
cdr3_aa: CASSPGEPQHF
cdr3_nt: TGTGCCAGCAGCCCAGGGGAGCCCCAGCATTTT

d_call: -
clone_size: many
v_call: TRBV29-1
j_call: TRBJ1-1
cdr3_aa: CSVSRRLNTEAFF
cdr3_nt: TGCAGCGTTTCCAGGCGTCTGAACACTGAAGCTTTCTTT

d_call: TRBD1
clone_size: few
v_call: TRBV24-1
j_call: TRBJ2-1
cdr3_aa: CATSDLGQDEQFF
cdr3_nt: TGTGCCACCAGTGACCTAGGACAGGATGAGCAGTTCTTC

d_call: -
clone_size: -
v_call: TRBV12-3/TRBV12-4
j_call: TRBJ2-5
cdr3_aa: CASSLALSGETQYF
cdr3_nt: TGTGCCAGCAGTTTAGCCCTATCAGGGGAGACCCAGTACTTC

d_call: -
clone_size: -
v_call: TRBV29-1
j_call: TRBJ1-2
cdr3_aa: CSVEGQYGYTF
cdr3_nt: TGCAGCGTTGAAGGACAGTATGGCTACACCTTC

d_call: -
clone_size: few
v_call: TRBV24-1
j_call: TRBJ2-5
cdr3_aa: CATSGSLGRETQYF
cdr3_nt: TGTGCCACCAGTGGCTCCCTGGGTAGGGAGACCCAGTACTTC

d_call: -
clone_size: many
v_call: TRBV7-2
j_call: TRBJ1-2
cdr3_aa: CASSYGPSYGYTF
cdr3_nt: TGTGCCAGCAGCTACGGACCGTCCTATGGCTACACCTTC

d_call: -
clone_size: -
v_call: TRBV5-1
j_call: TRBJ2-3
cdr3_aa: CASSLVERDTQYF
cdr3_nt: TGCGCCAGCAGCTTGGTTGAGCGAGATACGCAGTATTTT

d_call: -
clone_size: many
v_call: TRBV5-1
j_call: TRBJ1-6
cdr3_aa: CASSLEGNSSPLHF
cdr3_nt: TGCGCCAGCAGCTTGGAAGGGAACAGTTCACCCCTCCACTTT

d_call: TRBD1
clone_size: many
v_call: TRBV12-3/TRBV12-4
j_call: TRBJ2-1
cdr3_aa: CASSFGDSHNEQFF
cdr3_nt: TGTGCCAGCAGTTTTGGGGACAGCCACAATGAGCAGTTCTTC

d_call: TRBD1
clone_size: -
v_call: TRBV11-1
j_call: TRBJ1-1
cdr3_aa: CASSLRQGAPGNTEAFF
cdr3_nt: TGTGCCAGCAGCTTACGACAGGGGGCTCCGGGAAACACTGAAGCTTTCTTT

d_call: -
clone_size: many
v_call: TRBV20-1
j_call: TRBJ1-3
cdr3_aa: CSARWQVDSGNTIYF
cdr3_nt: TGCAGTGCTAGATGGCAGGTTGACTCTGGAAACACCATATATTTT

d_call: -
clone_size: many
v_call: TRBV5-6
j_call: TRBJ1-2
cdr3_aa: CASSLESIYGYTF
cdr3_nt: TGTGCCAGCAGCTTGGAATCTATCTATGGCTACACCTTC

d_call: -
clone_size: -
v_call: TRBV5-1
j_call: TRBJ1-3
cdr3_aa: CASSHGFSGNTIYF
cdr3_nt: TGCGCCAGCAGTCACGGCTTCTCTGGAAACACCATATATTTT

d_call: -
clone_size: few
v_call: TRBV28
j_call: TRBJ2-6
cdr3_aa: CASSLYLGTSGANVLTF
cdr3_nt: TGTGCCAGCAGTTTATATCTGGGGACCTCTGGGGCCAACGTCCTGACTTTC

d_call: TRBD2
clone_size: many
v_call: TRBV20-1
j_call: TRBJ2-1
cdr3_aa: CSARWTSGGSYDEQFF
cdr3_nt: TGCAGTGCTAGATGGACTAGCGGGGGGTCCTACGATGAGCAGTTCTTC

d_call: -
clone_size: many
v_call: TRBV7-2
j_call: TRBJ2-1
cdr3_aa: CASSLAPPDRYNEQFF
cdr3_nt: TGTGCCAGCAGCTTAGCCCCCCCTGACAGATACAATGAGCAGTTCTTC

d_call: -
clone_size: few
v_call: TRBV24-1
j_call: TRBJ2-1
cdr3_aa: CATSDYGTNNEQFF
cdr3_nt: TGTGCCACCAGTGATTACGGGACAAACAATGAGCAGTTCTTC

d_call: TRBD1
clone_size: -
v_call: TRBV12-3/TRBV12-4
j_call: TRBJ2-7
cdr3_aa: CASSTRRDSLSYEQYF
cdr3_nt: TGTGCCAGCAGTACACGCCGGGACAGTCTCTCCTACGAGCAGTACTTC

d_call: -
clone_size: -
v_call: TRBV28
j_call: TRBJ2-1
cdr3_aa: CASRYAIAGNEQFF
cdr3_nt: TGTGCCAGCAGATATGCCATCGCCGGGAATGAGCAGTTCTTC

d_call: -
clone_size: many
v_call: TRBV20-1
j_call: TRBJ1-2
cdr3_aa: CSAREAPAGYTF
cdr3_nt: TGCAGTGCTAGAGAAGCCCCGGCCGGCTACACCTTC

d_call: -
clone_size: many
v_call: TRBV20-1
j_call: TRBJ2-5
cdr3_aa: CSASAQGMETQYF
cdr3_nt: TGCAGTGCTAGTGCACAGGGTATGGAGACCCAGTACTTC

d_call: TRBD1
clone_size: few
v_call: TRBV11-2
j_call: TRBJ2-1
cdr3_aa: CASSSGQGASSYNEQFF
cdr3_nt: TGTGCCAGCAGCTCTGGGCAGGGGGCATCCTCCTACAATGAGCAGTTCTTC

d_call: TRBD2
clone_size: many
v_call: TRBV13
j_call: TRBJ2-1
cdr3_aa: CASSLVTSGGPYNEQFF
cdr3_nt: TGTGCCAGCAGCTTAGTCACTAGCGGGGGCCCCTACAATGAGCAGTTCTTC

d_call: -
clone_size: few
v_call: TRBV21-1
j_call: TRBJ2-2
cdr3_aa: CASSKTRDRPLHPTGELFF
cdr3_nt: TGTGCCAGCAGCAAAACGAGGGACAGGCCGCTACACCCGACCGGGGAGCTGTTTTTT

d_call: -
clone_size: many
v_call: TRBV12-3/TRBV12-4
j_call: TRBJ2-1
cdr3_aa: CASSLRRKSNNEQFF
cdr3_nt: TGTGCCAGCAGTTTACGCCGGAAATCGAACAATGAGCAGTTCTTC

d_call: -
clone_size: many
v_call: TRBV20-1
j_call: TRBJ1-1
cdr3_aa: CSARDEGVGNPEAFF
cdr3_nt: TGCAGTGCTAGAGATGAAGGGGTCGGGAACCCTGAAGCTTTCTTT

d_call: -
clone_size: -
v_call: TRBV11-1
j_call: TRBJ2-5
cdr3_aa: CASSLKESEGETQYF
cdr3_nt: TGTGCCAGCAGCTTGAAGGAGTCCGAAGGAGAGACCCAGTACTTC

d_call: -
clone_size: few
v_call: TRBV20-1
j_call: TRBJ1-6
cdr3_aa: CSARENPRPNSPLHF
cdr3_nt: TGCAGTGCTAGGGAAAACCCGAGACCTAATTCACCCCTCCACTTT

d_call: -
clone_size: once
v_call: TRBV7-2
j_call: TRBJ1-5
cdr3_aa: CASSTWTTQPQNF
cdr3_nt: TGTGCCAGCAGCACCTGGACGACGCAGCCCCAGAATTTT

d_call: -
clone_size: -
v_call: TRBV15
j_call: TRBJ1-4
cdr3_aa: CATSSGKADNEKLFF
cdr3_nt: TGTGCCACCAGCTCCGGGAAGGCAGATAATGAAAAACTGTTTTTT

d_call: TRBD1
clone_size: many
v_call: TRBV10-3
j_call: TRBJ1-2
cdr3_aa: CATRQGKSNYGYTF
cdr3_nt: TGTGCCACCAGACAGGGCAAAAGCAACTATGGCTACACCTTC

d_call: TRBD1
clone_size: -
v_call: TRBV20-1
j_call: TRBJ1-5
cdr3_aa: CSARTQGNQPQHF
cdr3_nt: TGCAGTGCTAGGACACAGGGGAATCAGCCCCAGCATTTT

d_call: -
clone_size: few
v_call: TRBV6-5
j_call: TRBJ1-2
cdr3_aa: CASSYSKALSYGYTF
cdr3_nt: TGTGCCAGCAGTTACTCGAAGGCACTCTCCTATGGCTACACCTTC

d_call: TRBD1
clone_size: few
v_call: TRBV6-1
j_call: TRBJ2-2
cdr3_aa: CASSYDRGQGPTGELFF
cdr3_nt: TGTGCCAGTTCCTACGACAGGGGGCAAGGACCCACCGGGGAGCTGTTTTTT

d_call: TRBD1
clone_size: -
v_call: TRBV4-3
j_call: TRBJ1-4
cdr3_aa: CASSQGYRGSVGSEKLFF
cdr3_nt: TGCGCCAGCAGCCAAGGATACAGGGGAAGCGTTGGTAGTGAAAAACTGTTTTTT

d_call: -
clone_size: many
v_call: TRBV10-3
j_call: TRBJ2-5
cdr3_aa: CAISESKSQETQYF
cdr3_nt: TGTGCCATCAGTGAGTCGAAGTCCCAAGAGACCCAGTACTTC

d_call: -
clone_size: -
v_call: TRBV27
j_call: TRBJ2-7
cdr3_aa: CASSLTTGTTYEQYF
cdr3_nt: TGTGCCAGCAGTTTAACGACCGGGACGACCTACGAGCAGTACTTC

d_call: -
clone_size: -
v_call: TRBV12-3/TRBV12-4
j_call: TRBJ1-4
cdr3_aa: CASSQGAGSGKLFF
cdr3_nt: TGTGCCAGCAGTCAAGGGGCAGGCAGCGGAAAACTGTTTTTT

d_call: TRBD1
clone_size: many
v_call: TRBV6-1
j_call: TRBJ2-4
cdr3_aa: CASRPRQGRNIQYF
cdr3_nt: TGTGCCAGCAGACCAAGACAGGGCCGAAACATTCAGTACTTC

d_call: -
clone_size: few
v_call: TRBV15
j_call: TRBJ1-6
cdr3_aa: CATSRDRASNSPLHF
cdr3_nt: TGTGCCACCAGCAGAGACCGTGCCAGTAATTCACCCCTCCACTTT

d_call: -
clone_size: few
v_call: TRBV20-1
j_call: TRBJ1-6
cdr3_aa: CSASDPRYNSPLHF
cdr3_nt: TGCAGTGCTTCGGACCCCCGCTATAATTCACCCCTCCACTTT

d_call: TRBD1
clone_size: -
v_call: TRBV4-2
j_call: TRBJ1-4
cdr3_aa: CASSQPLQGGFEKLFF
cdr3_nt: TGTGCCAGCAGCCAACCGCTCCAGGGGGGATTTGAAAAACTGTTTTTT

d_call: -
clone_size: few
v_call: TRBV6-6
j_call: TRBJ2-7
cdr3_aa: CASSGGTTEQYF
cdr3_nt: TGTGCCAGCAGTGGCGGGACAACGGAGCAGTACTTC